The present T cell receptor (beta chain) was sequenced within a study of immune reconstitution after stem cell transplant in scleroderma. There are a few counts of this clonotype. TCRdb reanalysed the RT-PCR reads using MiXCR and keeps one entry per CDR3 protein. This table has more than 1,500 distinct CDR3 sequences, around 10% appearing once. J lost 2 bases, V lost 7 bases, and 11 bases had no gene match. The CDR3 loop spans 16 amino acids. Looked up from germline, CDR1 is MDHEN and CDR2 is SYDVKM. The specimen was obtained before or after autologous hematopoietic stem cell transplantation (not recorded which). The genes are TRBV28 and TRBJ2-3, with 8 bases that match TRBD1. The TCR was taken from a female donor with systemic sclerosis. The CDR3 DNA is TGTGCCAGCAACCGAAGGACAGGGATCCCCACAGATACGCAGTATTTT. Translating gives CASNRRTGIPTDTQYF.